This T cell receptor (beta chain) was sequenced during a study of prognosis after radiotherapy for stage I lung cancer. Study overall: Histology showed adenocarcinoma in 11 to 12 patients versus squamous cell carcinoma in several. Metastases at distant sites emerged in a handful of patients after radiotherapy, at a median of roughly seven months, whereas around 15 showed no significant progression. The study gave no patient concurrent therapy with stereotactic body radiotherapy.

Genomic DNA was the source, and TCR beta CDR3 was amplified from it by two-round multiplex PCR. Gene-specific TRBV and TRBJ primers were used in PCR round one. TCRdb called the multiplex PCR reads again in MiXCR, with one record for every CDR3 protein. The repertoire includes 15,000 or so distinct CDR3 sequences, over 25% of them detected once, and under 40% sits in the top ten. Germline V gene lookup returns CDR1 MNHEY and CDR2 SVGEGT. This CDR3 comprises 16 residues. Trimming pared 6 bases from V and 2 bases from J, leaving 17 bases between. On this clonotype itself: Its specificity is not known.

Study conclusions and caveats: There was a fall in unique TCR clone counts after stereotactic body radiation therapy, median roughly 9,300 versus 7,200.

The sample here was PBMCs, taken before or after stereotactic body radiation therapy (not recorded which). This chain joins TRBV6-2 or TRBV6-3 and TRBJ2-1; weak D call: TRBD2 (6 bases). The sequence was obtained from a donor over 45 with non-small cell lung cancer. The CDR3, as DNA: TGTGCCAGCAGGGGGGGACGGAGGTCCCCCTACAATGAGCAGTTCTTC. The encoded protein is CASRGGRRSPYNEQFF.